Each of the 24 T cell receptor beta chains below was sequenced from the same sample in a study of blood T cell repertoires in COVID-19. Clones were sequenced by immunoSEQ multiplex PCR, and TCRdb holds only the in-frame ones, with some missing. The sample has approximately 230,000 clones, about 90% seen once. Sequences were obtained from peripheral blood. All receptors derive from an older man with acute or convalescent COVID-19.

This clone was found a few times. The chain couples TRBV2 to TRBJ2-2; D might be TRBD2 (5 bases). Germline-derived CDR1 and CDR2 are SNHLY and FYNNEI. V shed 0 bases and J shed 5 bases, with 10 bases lying between them. The CDR3 runs 15 residues. CDR3 in amino acids: CASSEASAGTGELFF. CDR3 bases: TGTGCCAGCAGTGAAGCTAGCGCTGGGACCGGGGAGCTGTTTTTT.

The chain uses TRBV19 and TRBJ2-6; D perhaps matches TRBD2 (6 bases). Trimming took 7 bases from V and 0 from J, leaving 13 bases between them. The CDR3 totals 16 residues. Germline CDR1 is LNHDA and CDR2 is SQIVND (reference sequence). The CDR3 loop reads CASTPGRGSGANVLTF. The CDR3 DNA reads TGTGCCAGTACCCCCGGGAGAGGCTCTGGGGCCAACGTCCTGACTTTC.

The gene calls are TRBV14 and TRBJ2-3; TRBD2 matches at 9 bases. V dropped 1 base and J dropped 2; count of bases not matched to a gene: 7. Germline CDR1 reads SGHDN; CDR2 reads FVKESK. The CDR3 sequence is 17 residues long. The CDR3 region is CASSQARGGGDTDTQYF. CDR3 nucleotides: TGTGCCAGCAGCCAAGCAAGAGGCGGGGGGGACACAGATACGCAGTATTTT.

The rearrangement links TRBV5-1 to TRBJ2-7, with a possible D match to TRBD2 (6 bases). The V gene lost 3 bases and the J gene lost 2 bases, with 18 bases spanning the gap. The CDR3 is 16 amino acids. The germline CDR1 and CDR2 sequences are SGHRS and YFSETQ. CDR3 DNA sequence: TGCGCCAGCAGCTCCCCGGACTCGACTAGAGCCTACGAGCAGTACTTC. Its translation is CASSSPDSTRAYEQYF.

The chain has TRBV6-6 and TRBJ2-7, with D maybe TRBD1 (6 bases). The CDR3 has 14 amino acids. V was trimmed by 5 bases and J by 0 bases, leaving 11 bases between them. CDR1 and CDR2 (germline): MNHNY, SVGAGI (reference sequence). The CDR3 region is CASSMDRSSYEQYF. CDR3 coding DNA: TGTGCCAGCAGTATGGACAGAAGCTCCTACGAGCAGTACTTC.

The J gene is TRBJ2-1, the V gene TRBV5-6, with 7 bases aligning to TRBD2. The CDR3 has 12 residues. The trim removed 4 bases at V and 15 bases at J, leaving 10 bases unmatched. CDR1 is SGHDT and CDR2 is YYEEEE in the germline V gene. CDR3 in DNA: TGTGCCAGCAGCCTTCCTAGCGGCCCCGGGTTCTTC. Its translation: CASSLPSGPGFF.

The chain is built from TRBV2 and TRBJ2-4; 8 bases are shared with TRBD1. The CDR3 has 16 amino acids. Per the germline V gene, CDR1 is SNHLY and CDR2 is FYNNEI. Trimming cost V 3 bases and J 2 bases; bases outside gene matches: 6. The CDR3 protein is CASSDPGGVPKNIQYF. The CDR3 bases are TGTGCCAGCAGTGATCCAGGGGGCGTGCCCAAAAACATTCAGTACTTC.

The rearrangement joins TRBV29-1 to TRBJ1-2; 9 bases align to TRBD1. The germline V gene has CDR1 SQVTM and CDR2 ANQGSEA. There are 11 residues in the CDR3. With V trimmed by 7 bases and J by 8 bases, 5 bases remained unmatched. The CDR3 region has the DNA TGCAGCGCTATTACAGGGGGCGGCTACACCTTC. Its translation: CSAITGGGYTF.

CDR3 nucleotides: TGTGCCAGCAGCGTAGAGGGGACTAGCGGGAGGGCCCATGAGCAGTTCTTC. Residues: CASSVEGTSGRAHEQFF. The genes are TRBV9 and TRBJ2-1, with 16 bases that match TRBD2. The CDR3 consists of 17 residues. CDR1 is SGDLS, CDR2 YYNGEE, per germline. The V segment lost 0 bases and the J segment 8 bases; nucleotides outside the gene matches: 5.

This clone was observed a single time. CDR3 DNA: TGTGCCAGCTCACCATCTATCGGGGAGCTGTTTTTT. Translation: CASSPSIGELFF. This chain connects TRBV18 to TRBJ2-2; D is unclear. CDR3 size: 12 residues. V lost 2 bases and J lost 7, with 5 bases in between. The V gene's germline CDR1 is KGHSH and CDR2 LQKENI.

The chain carries TRBV29-1 and TRBJ1-5; 9 bases align to TRBD1. The V segment lost 7 bases and the J segment 5 bases; nucleotides outside the gene matches: 9. Germline CDR1 SQVTM, CDR2 ANQGSEA. The CDR3 loop spans 14 amino acids. The CDR3, as DNA: TGCAGCGCCTTGGTGGGACAGGGAGATCAGCCCCAGCATTTT. Translated, it gives CSALVGQGDQPQHF.

The chain uses TRBV7-6 and TRBJ2-3, with D unclear. Germline CDR1 SGHVS, CDR2 FNYEAQ. V was pared by 1 base and J by 3 bases, with 14 bases between. The CDR3 loop spans 16 amino acids. CDR3 sequence: CASSLEGTLQTDTQYF. CDR3 coding DNA: TGTGCCAGCAGCTTAGAAGGCACCCTACAGACAGATACGCAGTATTTT.

CDR3 nucleotides: TGTGCCAGCGGTACGACAGGGTCCTCCTACGAGCAGTACTTC. Amino acid sequence: CASGTTGSSYEQYF. This chain uses TRBV6-5 with TRBJ2-7; 7 nucleotides line up with TRBD1. The CDR3 runs to 14 residues. Trimming cost V 8 bases and J 0 bases; bases outside gene matches: 7. Germline V gene data show CDR1 as MNHEY and CDR2 as SVGAGI.

This clone was seen a few times. The V and J genes are TRBV19 and TRBJ1-1; 10 bases are shared with TRBD1. The J segment lost 4 bases and the V segment lost 2 bases, leaving 7 bases of the junction unmatched. The CDR3 spans 16 residues. Germline CDR1 is LNHDA and CDR2 is SQIVND (reference sequence). CDR3 residues: CASSIIGTGDGTEAFF. The CDR3 DNA follows: TGTGCCAGTAGTATAATCGGGACAGGGGATGGCACTGAAGCTTTCTTT.

The chain combines TRBV11-3 with TRBJ1-1; 8 bases align to TRBD1. V shed 8 bases, J shed 2 bases, and the junction held 4 bases outside the gene matches. Germline V CDR1 and CDR2: SGHNT, YENEEA. CDR3 length: 13 residues. CDR3: CASADRDNTEAFF. CDR3 in DNA: TGTGCCAGCGCGGACAGGGACAACACTGAAGCTTTCTTT.

This chain connects TRBV5-1 to TRBJ1-1, with D possibly being TRBD1 (6 bases). The CDR3 is 16 residues long. Trimming pared 1 base from V and 1 base from J, leaving 14 bases between. Looked up from germline, CDR1 is SGHRS and CDR2 is YFSETQ. CDR3 amino acids: CASSLLSGTQNTEAFF. For the CDR3, the DNA is TGCGCCAGCAGCTTGCTTTCCGGGACACAGAACACTGAAGCTTTCTTT.

The rearrangement joins TRBV3-1 (or the pseudogene TRBV3-2) to TRBJ2-6; D not certain. This CDR3 has 16 amino acids. The germline V gene has CDR1 LGHDT and CDR2 YNNKEL (reference sequence). The V end lost 4 bases, the J end lost 1 base, and 11 bases lay between the germline ends. In DNA form, the CDR3 reads TGTGCCAGCAGCCTCACTGGTTTGTCTGGGGCCAACGTCCTGACTTTC. Translation: CASSLTGLSGANVLTF.

This clone was seen a single time. The DNA for the CDR3 is TGTGCCAGCTCACCACGGGACAGGGGAGGATTCCTGTTTTTT. Its protein is CASSPRDRGGFLFF. The gene calls are TRBV18 and TRBJ1-4; 10 bases line up with TRBD1. After removal of 1 base from V and 14 bases from J, the junction contained 7 bases not matched to a gene. The CDR3 is 14 amino acids. From germline, CDR1 is KGHSH and CDR2 LQKENI.

V gene TRBV18 combines with J gene TRBJ1-3; D uncertain. The CDR3 is 16 residues long. The germline V gene has CDR1 KGHSH and CDR2 LQKENI. V was clipped by 9 bases and J by 1 base, with 19 bases between them. CDR3 sequence reads: CASFDPGSPSGNTIYF. Here the CDR3 DNA reads TGTGCCAGTTTCGACCCGGGGTCTCCATCTGGAAACACCATATATTTT.

This clone was picked up one time. The chain couples TRBV10-3 to TRBJ2-1, with 8 bases identical to TRBD2. J was trimmed by 3 bases and V by 3 bases; bases with no gene match: 4. The germline CDR1 and CDR2 sequences are ENHRY and SYGVKD. This CDR3 contains 15 residues. This chain's CDR3 is CAISDGLAFYNEQFF. The CDR3 DNA reads as TGTGCCATCAGTGATGGACTAGCTTTCTACAATGAGCAGTTCTTC.

The rearrangement uses TRBV27 and TRBJ1-2, with unresolved D. The CDR3 sequence is 14 residues long. The V gene lost 6 bases and the J gene lost 0 bases, with 11 bases spanning the gap. Germline CDR1 is MNHEY and CDR2 is SMNVEV (reference sequence). DNA for the CDR3: TGTGCCAGCAGCCCTTCGCGCGCTAACTATGGCTACACCTTC. Protein sequence: CASSPSRANYGYTF.

The chain is built from TRBV27 and TRBJ2-5, with a weak D call TRBD1 (5 bases). This CDR3 is 15 amino acids long. Germline-derived CDR1 and CDR2 are MNHEY and SMNVEV (reference sequence). Between the trimmed V and J ends, which lost 2 bases and 2 bases, there was a span of 12 bases. The CDR3 here is CASSLGSGLQETQYF. Written as DNA, the CDR3 is TGTGCCAGCAGTTTAGGATCAGGGTTACAAGAGACCCAGTACTTC.

The rearrangement uses TRBV28 and TRBJ2-7; 7 nucleotides agree with TRBD1. With 6 bases clipped from V and 3 bases from J, the junction kept 11 bases outside the gene matches. The CDR3 sequence is 15 residues long. Germline V CDR1 and CDR2: MDHEN, SYDVKM. CDR3 bases: TGTGCCAGCAGGTTGCGACAGGGCTATCTCTACGAGCAGTACTTC. Its translation: CASRLRQGYLYEQYF.

The J gene is TRBJ1-2, the V gene TRBV4-3; 9 positions agree with TRBD1. CDR3 length: 15 residues. Germline V gives CDR1 LGHNA, CDR2 YSLEER. The trim removed 0 bases at V and 12 bases at J, leaving 11 bases unmatched. CDR3 amino acids: CASSQDRGTGQSNTF. Written as DNA, the CDR3 is TGCGCCAGCAGCCAAGATAGAGGGACAGGGCAGTCGAACACCTTC.